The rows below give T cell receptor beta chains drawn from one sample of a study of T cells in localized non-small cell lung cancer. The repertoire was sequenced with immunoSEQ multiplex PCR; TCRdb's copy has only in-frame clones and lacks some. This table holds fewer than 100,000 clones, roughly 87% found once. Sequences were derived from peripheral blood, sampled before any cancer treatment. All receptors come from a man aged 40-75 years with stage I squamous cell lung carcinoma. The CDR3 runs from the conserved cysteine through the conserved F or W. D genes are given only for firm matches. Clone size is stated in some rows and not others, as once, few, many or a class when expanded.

CDR3 protein: CASNLAPGYNEQFF
CDR3 DNA: TGTGCCAGCAACCTCGCTCCGGGGTACAATGAGCAGTTCTTC
D gene: -
V gene: TRBV6-1
clone size: -
J gene: TRBJ2-1

CDR3 protein: CASSPRTSGGPDTQYF
CDR3 DNA: TGTGCCAGCAGCCCGAGGACTAGCGGGGGACCAGATACGCAGTATTTT
D gene: TRBD2
V gene: TRBV13
clone size: -
J gene: TRBJ2-3

CDR3 protein: CASSLDRATYGYTF
CDR3 DNA: TGCGCCAGCAGCTTGGACAGGGCGACGTACGGCTACACCTTC
D gene: -
V gene: TRBV5-1
clone size: -
J gene: TRBJ1-2

CDR3 protein: CASSESGLNTYEQYF
CDR3 DNA: TGTGCCAGCAGTGAAAGCGGCCTTAACACCTACGAGCAGTACTTC
D gene: -
V gene: TRBV2
clone size: -
J gene: TRBJ2-7

CDR3 protein: CASSYQGATNYGYTF
CDR3 DNA: TGTGCCAGCAGTTACCAAGGGGCAACTAACTATGGCTACACCTTC
D gene: -
V gene: TRBV6-6
clone size: -
J gene: TRBJ1-2

CDR3 protein: CASHRATGELFF
CDR3 DNA: TGTGCCAGTCACAGGGCCACCGGGGAGCTGTTTTTT
D gene: -
V gene: TRBV6-5
clone size: -
J gene: TRBJ2-2

CDR3 protein: CASSGRAGGSTGELFF
CDR3 DNA: TGTGCCAGCAGCGGTCGAGCGGGGGGGTCCACCGGGGAGCTGTTTTTT
D gene: TRBD2
V gene: TRBV7-6
clone size: -
J gene: TRBJ2-2

CDR3 protein: CASSTQGASNYGYTF
CDR3 DNA: TGTGCCAGTAGTACACAGGGGGCATCCAACTATGGCTACACCTTC
D gene: TRBD1
V gene: TRBV19
clone size: -
J gene: TRBJ1-2

CDR3 protein: CASSSEGLAGGPAKNIQYF
CDR3 DNA: TGTGCCAGCAGCTCCGAGGGACTAGCGGGGGGGCCGGCCAAAAACATTCAGTACTTC
D gene: TRBD2
V gene: TRBV9
clone size: -
J gene: TRBJ2-4

CDR3 protein: CASSPVRLGGDEQFF
CDR3 DNA: TGCGCCAGCAGCCCGGTGAGGTTAGGGGGCGATGAGCAGTTCTTC
D gene: TRBD1
V gene: TRBV5-1
clone size: -
J gene: TRBJ2-1

CDR3 protein: CASSVTFSGANVLTF
CDR3 DNA: TGTGCCAGCAGCGTGACCTTCTCTGGGGCCAACGTCCTGACTTTC
D gene: -
V gene: TRBV9
clone size: -
J gene: TRBJ2-6

CDR3 protein: CASGTGRQVSPLHF
CDR3 DNA: TGTGCCAGCGGGACAGGGCGGCAAGTTTCACCCCTCCACTTT
D gene: TRBD1
V gene: TRBV27
clone size: -
J gene: TRBJ1-6

CDR3 protein: CASSLARGTQYF
CDR3 DNA: TGTGCCAGCAGCTTAGCTAGGGGCACGCAGTATTTT
D gene: -
V gene: TRBV11-3
clone size: -
J gene: TRBJ2-3

CDR3 protein: CAISDAGEYYGYTF
CDR3 DNA: TGTGCCATCAGTGATGCGGGAGAATACTATGGCTACACCTTC
D gene: -
V gene: TRBV10-3
clone size: once
J gene: TRBJ1-2

CDR3 protein: CASSQDLRGYTF
CDR3 DNA: TGTGCCAGCAGCCAAGATCTCAGGGGCTACACCTTC
D gene: -
V gene: TRBV14
clone size: -
J gene: TRBJ1-2